Following are 3 T cell receptor beta chains from one sample sequenced in a study of cytomegalovirus exposure and HLA in healthy donors. The repertoire was sequenced with immunoSEQ multiplex PCR; TCRdb's copy has only in-frame clones and lacks some. Of about 130,000 clones listed, about nine tenths are singletons. The material sequenced was PBMCs. Receptors were obtained from a man aged 25-40 years in good health and CMV-seronegative.

V and J are TRBV4-1 and TRBJ2-2, with 13 bases aligning to TRBD2. V lost 4 bases and J lost 1; bases outside the gene matches: 6. This CDR3 comprises 18 residues. Germline values: CDR1 MGHRA, CDR2 YSYEKL. The CDR3 sequence is CASSLATSGGRNTGELFF. The CDR3 region has the DNA TGCGCCAGCAGCCTAGCGACTAGCGGGGGGAGGAACACCGGGGAGCTGTTTTTT.

This clone appeared a few times. The V call is TRBV2, the J call TRBJ1-6; 8 bases map to TRBD1. The J segment lost 9 bases and the V segment lost 5 bases, leaving 6 bases of the junction unmatched. Germline V lookup: CDR1 SNHLY, CDR2 FYNNEI. The CDR3 has 14 amino acids. The CDR3 spells CASSSRTGSSPLHF. The CDR3 coding sequence is TGTGCCAGCAGTTCCAGGACAGGGAGTTCACCCCTCCACTTT.

CDR3 bases: TGTGCCAGCAGCCCCCGACAGGTTAATAATTCACCCCTCCACTTT. Residues: CASSPRQVNNSPLHF. J is TRBJ1-6 and V is TRBV7-9; tentative D call: TRBD1 (6 bases). The CDR3 covers 15 residues. V was trimmed by 5 bases and J by 5 bases, leaving 13 bases between them. Germline values: CDR1 SEHNR, CDR2 FQNEAQ (reference sequence).